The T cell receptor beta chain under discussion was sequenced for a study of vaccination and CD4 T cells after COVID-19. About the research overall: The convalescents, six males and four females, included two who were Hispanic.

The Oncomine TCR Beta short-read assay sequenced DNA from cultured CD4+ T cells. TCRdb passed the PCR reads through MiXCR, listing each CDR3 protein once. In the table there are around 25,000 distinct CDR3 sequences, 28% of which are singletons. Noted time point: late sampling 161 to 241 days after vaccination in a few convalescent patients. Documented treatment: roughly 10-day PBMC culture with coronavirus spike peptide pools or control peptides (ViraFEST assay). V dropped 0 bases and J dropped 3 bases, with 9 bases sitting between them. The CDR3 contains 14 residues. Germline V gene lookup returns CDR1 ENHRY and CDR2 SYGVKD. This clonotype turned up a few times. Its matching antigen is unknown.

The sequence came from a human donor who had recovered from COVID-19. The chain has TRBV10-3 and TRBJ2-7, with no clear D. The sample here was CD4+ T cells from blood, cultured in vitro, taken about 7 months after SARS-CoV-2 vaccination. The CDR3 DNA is TGTGCCATCAGTGAGTCGAGTAGAGGCTACGAGCAGTACTTC. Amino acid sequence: CAISESSRGYEQYF.